Below are 9 T cell receptor beta chains sequenced from a single sample in a study of response to subunit inactivated influenza vaccine. TCRdb processed the RT-PCR reads anew with MiXCR; each CDR3 protein has one entry. The repertoire holds hundreds of thousands of distinct CDR3 sequences, 10% to 15% seen once, with over 10% in the top ten. This specimen was PBMCs from blood, taken roughly 6 weeks after vaccination. The source is a man aged 50 or older who received an inactivated influenza vaccine.

The chain couples TRBV11-2 to TRBJ2-5, with D possibly being TRBD2 (6 bases). V was trimmed by 0 bases and J by 5 bases, leaving 10 bases between them. The CDR3 has 14 amino acids. Germline loops: CDR1 SGHAT, CDR2 FQNNGV. The CDR3 loop is CASSLEALAETQYF. CDR3 sequence (DNA): TGTGCCAGCAGCTTAGAAGCTCTAGCGGAGACCCAGTACTTC. Combining the CDR3 with reference TRBV11-2 and TRBJ2-5 gives the whole variable domain EAGVAQSPRYKIIEKRQSVAFWCNPISGHATLYWYQQILGQGPKLLIQFQNNGVVDDSQLPKDRFSAERLKGVDSTLKIQPAKLEDSAVYLCASSLEALAETQYFGPGTRLLVL.

The V call is TRBV7-2, the J call TRBJ2-1; a weak D match, TRBD2 (5 bases). V was cut by 2 bases and J by 10 bases, with 15 bases left in between. The CDR3 runs to 14 residues. Per germline, CDR1 SGHTA and CDR2 FQGNSA. The chain's CDR3 is CASSLIRYSEEQFF. For the CDR3, the DNA is TGTGCCAGCAGCTTAATCCGGTATAGCGAGGAGCAGTTCTTC. Combining the CDR3 with reference TRBV7-2 and TRBJ2-1 gives the whole variable domain GAGVSQSPSNKVTEKGKDVELRCDPISGHTALYWYRQSLGQGLEFLIYFQGNSAPDKSGLPSDRFSAERTGGSVSTLTIQRTQQEDSAVYLCASSLIRYSEEQFFGPGTRLTVL.

The V gene is TRBV6-5, the J gene TRBJ1-1; no clear D gene. The CDR3 extends over 13 amino acids. Germline-derived CDR1 and CDR2 are MNHEY and SVGAGI. The V and J ends lost 4 bases and 0 bases respectively, with 6 bases between them. The CDR3 sequence: CASSWRVNTEAFF. Here the CDR3 DNA reads TGTGCCAGCAGTTGGCGGGTGAACACTGAAGCTTTCTTT.

This clonotype was counted only a few times. This rearrangement joins TRBV20-1 to TRBJ2-1; TRBD2 matches 7 bases. The V segment lost 1 base and the J segment 10 bases; nucleotides outside the gene matches: 4. CDR1 is DFQATT, CDR2 SNEGSKA, per germline (reference sequence). This CDR3 spans 12 amino acids. CDR3 amino acids: CSARVNGREQFF. The CDR3 DNA sequence: TGCAGTGCTAGAGTGAACGGGAGGGAGCAGTTCTTC.

This clonotype was seen many times. The chain couples TRBV7-2 to TRBJ2-7; 12 positions agree with TRBD2. The CDR3 loop spans 16 amino acids. The germline gives CDR1 SGHTA, CDR2 FQGNSA. Trimming at V came to 5 bases and at J to 0 bases, leaving 5 bases not matched to a gene. This chain's CDR3 is CASSRRGLAGSYEQYF. The CDR3 coding sequence is TGTGCCAGCAGCCGGCGGGGACTAGCGGGCTCCTACGAGCAGTACTTC.

This clonotype has at least ten counts. CDR3 coding DNA: TGTGCCAGCAGTTTGGGACCTATACGGAGTGATTACTTTAGCACAGATACGCAGTATTTT. This encodes CASSLGPIRSDYFSTDTQYF. The rearrangement joins TRBV12-3 or TRBV12-4 to TRBJ2-3; possibly TRBD1 or TRBD2 for D (5 bases each). The CDR3 runs to 20 residues. V shed 3 bases and J shed 0 bases, with 25 bases lying between them.

This clonotype came up a few times. The chain carries TRBV7-3 and TRBJ2-7; D might be TRBD1 (6 bases). Deletions cut 3 bases from V and 6 bases from J, with 15 bases between. The CDR3 is 14 residues long. Per the germline V gene, CDR1 is SGHTA and CDR2 is FQGTGA. The CDR3 loop is CASSLNGQIGEQYF. The CDR3 DNA reads as TGTGCCAGCAGCTTGAACGGACAGATTGGCGAGCAGTACTTC.

This clonotype was counted a few times. CDR3 region: CASSPGVRDLEDQYF. The DNA of the CDR3 is TGTGCCAGCAGCCCTGGGGTCCGGGACTTGGAGGACCAGTACTTC. This sequence joins TRBV7-8 and TRBJ2-5; the D gene is possibly TRBD2 (6 bases). V was trimmed by 5 bases and J by 10 bases, leaving 23 bases between them. This CDR3 contains 15 residues. Germline CDR1 and CDR2: SGHVS and FQNEAQ.

In its sample, this clonotype was seen a few times. The chain couples TRBV20-1 to TRBJ1-3; D is ambiguous. In germline, CDR1 is DFQATT, CDR2 SNEGSKA (reference sequence). Trimming pared 3 bases from V and 4 bases from J, leaving 10 bases between. The CDR3 loop spans 13 amino acids. In DNA, the CDR3 is TGCAGTGCTAGGGATCATAAAGGAAACACCATATATTTT. This codes for CSARDHKGNTIYF.